Listed below are T cell receptor beta chains from one sample, sequenced in a study of blood T cell repertoires in COVID-19. Using immunoSEQ multiplex PCR, the repertoire was profiled, and TCRdb retains in-frame clones only, with some absent. Of around 58,000 clones in the sample, 90% to 95% were seen once. The sample consisted of peripheral blood. These receptors originate from an older woman with active or convalescent COVID-19. Each CDR3 is given without its conserved first and last residue. Fields, in order: clone size, V gene, CDR3 length, D gene, CDR3 protein. A D gene is named only where the DNA matches it firmly. Size is stated for part of the rows, as once, few or many counts, or as a class when the clone is expanded.

clone size: .; V gene: TRBV18; CDR3 length: 12; D gene: .; CDR3 protein: ASRDSGVAGELF
clone size: .; V gene: TRBV7-9; CDR3 length: 12; D gene: TRBD1; CDR3 protein: ASSPTGDGYGYT
clone size: .; V gene: TRBV20-1; CDR3 length: 9; D gene: .; CDR3 protein: SYRENTEAF
clone size: .; V gene: TRBV19; CDR3 length: 12; D gene: TRBD1; CDR3 protein: ASSIGTGHGEAF
clone size: .; V gene: TRBV28; CDR3 length: 14; D gene: .; CDR3 protein: ASTDSFGSSGTEAF
clone size: .; V gene: TRBV15; CDR3 length: 13; D gene: TRBD1; CDR3 protein: ATSSGQVVNQPQH
clone size: .; V gene: TRBV6-5; CDR3 length: 12; D gene: TRBD1; CDR3 protein: ATSLPGQGNTIY
clone size: few; V gene: TRBV5-4; CDR3 length: 11; D gene: .; CDR3 protein: ASSFAGIYEQY
clone size: .; V gene: TRBV2; CDR3 length: 14; D gene: TRBD1; CDR3 protein: ASRETGTFSGNTIY
clone size: .; V gene: TRBV19; CDR3 length: 13; D gene: TRBD1; CDR3 protein: ASSIPGQDNQPQH
clone size: .; V gene: TRBV6-5; CDR3 length: 13; D gene: TRBD1; CDR3 protein: ASSNTGTGSQPQH
clone size: .; V gene: TRBV5-8; CDR3 length: 12; D gene: TRBD1; CDR3 protein: ASSRQGGQETQY
clone size: .; V gene: TRBV7-9; CDR3 length: 15; D gene: TRBD2; CDR3 protein: ASSLPGTSGSTDTQY
clone size: .; V gene: TRBV18; CDR3 length: 10; D gene: .; CDR3 protein: ASSPSEHEQF
clone size: .; V gene: TRBV5-1; CDR3 length: 10; D gene: .; CDR3 protein: ASSLEAETQY
clone size: .; V gene: TRBV13; CDR3 length: 14; D gene: TRBD2; CDR3 protein: ASSPFGTSDLYEQY
clone size: .; V gene: TRBV6-2/TRBV6-3; CDR3 length: 12; D gene: .; CDR3 protein: ASSSGLYTDTQY
clone size: once; V gene: TRBV27; CDR3 length: 10; D gene: .; CDR3 protein: ASSPTGSEQF
clone size: .; V gene: TRBV9; CDR3 length: 13; D gene: .; CDR3 protein: ASSTGSLGLDEQF
clone size: .; V gene: TRBV19; CDR3 length: 14; D gene: .; CDR3 protein: ASSGEMTGNYYEQY
clone size: .; V gene: TRBV30; CDR3 length: 13; D gene: .; CDR3 protein: AWTMWRPGRSGYT
clone size: .; V gene: TRBV6-6; CDR3 length: 9; D gene: .; CDR3 protein: ASSLSREQY
clone size: .; V gene: TRBV18; CDR3 length: 12; D gene: TRBD2; CDR3 protein: ASSRGLDSYEQY
clone size: .; V gene: TRBV7-3; CDR3 length: 10; D gene: .; CDR3 protein: ASSPTVYGYT
clone size: .; V gene: TRBV7-9; CDR3 length: 12; D gene: TRBD1; CDR3 protein: ASSRDRSDQPQH
clone size: .; V gene: TRBV9; CDR3 length: 15; D gene: .; CDR3 protein: ASSVVSRTAPNQPQH
clone size: .; V gene: TRBV12-3/TRBV12-4; CDR3 length: 11; D gene: .; CDR3 protein: ASRLPSGNTIY
clone size: .; V gene: TRBV6-2/TRBV6-3; CDR3 length: 17; D gene: TRBD2; CDR3 protein: ASSWGTSGSYPLSYEQY
clone size: .; V gene: TRBV6-2/TRBV6-3; CDR3 length: 14; D gene: .; CDR3 protein: ASSYYTGSRDTEAF
clone size: .; V gene: TRBV5-1; CDR3 length: 16; D gene: .; CDR3 protein: ASSLAGGSVRRDEKLF
clone size: .; V gene: TRBV6-5; CDR3 length: 12; D gene: .; CDR3 protein: ASSGVSGNTEAF
clone size: .; V gene: TRBV4-1; CDR3 length: 13; D gene: .; CDR3 protein: ASSQVPGDYNEQF
clone size: .; V gene: TRBV6-5; CDR3 length: 13; D gene: TRBD2; CDR3 protein: ASSSGLAGVNEQF
clone size: .; V gene: TRBV29-1; CDR3 length: 11; D gene: TRBD1; CDR3 protein: SVERQGAYGYT
clone size: .; V gene: TRBV27; CDR3 length: 12; D gene: .; CDR3 protein: ASSFQGSTDTQY
clone size: .; V gene: TRBV27; CDR3 length: 10; D gene: .; CDR3 protein: ASGQMGTEAF
clone size: .; V gene: TRBV29-1; CDR3 length: 13; D gene: .; CDR3 protein: SATKYRPEGNEAF
clone size: .; V gene: TRBV5-4; CDR3 length: 11; D gene: .; CDR3 protein: ASSPSGKETQY
clone size: .; V gene: TRBV7-9; CDR3 length: 11; D gene: .; CDR3 protein: ASSLGAPYGYT
clone size: .; V gene: TRBV4-1; CDR3 length: 12; D gene: .; CDR3 protein: ASSQDRQGPEAF
clone size: .; V gene: TRBV28; CDR3 length: 12; D gene: .; CDR3 protein: ASSFLAQGDIQY
clone size: .; V gene: TRBV11-2; CDR3 length: 14; D gene: .; CDR3 protein: ASSFFEGSLGTEAF
clone size: .; V gene: TRBV9; CDR3 length: 14; D gene: .; CDR3 protein: ASSDQIDSSGNTIY
clone size: .; V gene: TRBV10-3; CDR3 length: 12; D gene: .; CDR3 protein: AISDGSSGNTIY
clone size: .; V gene: TRBV7-3; CDR3 length: 12; D gene: TRBD2; CDR3 protein: ASSSGTSVNEQF
clone size: few; V gene: TRBV2; CDR3 length: 11; D gene: .; CDR3 protein: ASSWQDYNEQF
clone size: .; V gene: TRBV28; CDR3 length: 13; D gene: TRBD2; CDR3 protein: ASSLSLAGTGELF
clone size: .; V gene: TRBV11-2; CDR3 length: 15; D gene: TRBD1; CDR3 protein: ASSMRQTRGVAYGYT
clone size: .; V gene: TRBV6-2/TRBV6-3; CDR3 length: 14; D gene: TRBD2; CDR3 protein: ASSSSGTLETGELF
clone size: .; V gene: TRBV27; CDR3 length: 14; D gene: TRBD1; CDR3 protein: ASSAYRGEGNQPQH
clone size: once; V gene: TRBV2; CDR3 length: 11; D gene: .; CDR3 protein: ASSTLKGETQY
clone size: .; V gene: TRBV28; CDR3 length: 11; D gene: .; CDR3 protein: ASSHPRTGELF
clone size: .; V gene: TRBV2; CDR3 length: 10; D gene: .; CDR3 protein: ASSYSTDTQY
clone size: .; V gene: TRBV5-4; CDR3 length: 16; D gene: TRBD2; CDR3 protein: ASSSTGIGLAGGDTQY
clone size: once; V gene: TRBV28; CDR3 length: 11; D gene: .; CDR3 protein: ASIQAAPAERI
clone size: .; V gene: TRBV5-5; CDR3 length: 12; D gene: .; CDR3 protein: ASSLEGGNQPQH
clone size: .; V gene: TRBV2; CDR3 length: 12; D gene: .; CDR3 protein: ASREPGDYYEQY
clone size: .; V gene: TRBV19; CDR3 length: 10; D gene: .; CDR3 protein: ASSIPRSPLH
clone size: .; V gene: TRBV3-1/TRBV3-2; CDR3 length: 12; D gene: .; CDR3 protein: ASSQGGTGSTQY